In its sample, the clone carrying this TCR beta chain was seen many times. Its antigen is unidentified. Trimming removed 0 bases from V and 8 bases from J; junction bases left unmatched: 8. The CDR3 has 16 amino acids. Germline CDR1 LGHNT, CDR2 FRNRAP. Generation of TCR cDNA used 5'RACE template switching (which added a universal primer site and UMIs). TCRdb independently ran MiXCR on the 5' RACE reads; one entry per CDR3 protein. This sample has some 300,000 distinct CDR3 sequences; about 10% occur once, and the top ten carry 3% to 4%. This entry belongs to a study of T cells after yellow fever vaccination. Study outcomes and limitations: There was a small share of clonotypes that showed up in both the CD4 and CD8 compartments. Once the booster was given, most primary-vaccination clones reappeared, at about 96% for CD4 and approximately 88% for CD8. FACS-sorted repertoires could harbor abundant contaminating bulk-population clonotypes.

This receptor was identified in a young man who received the YFV17D yellow fever vaccine. The genes are TRBV12-5 and TRBJ2-1, with 9 nucleotides matching TRBD2. The input for sequencing was CD4+ T cells sorted from PBMCs, taken 45 days after the yellow fever booster vaccination. The CDR3 loop reads CASGLVLSSGVYEQFF. The CDR3 DNA reads TGTGCTAGTGGTTTGGTATTATCTAGCGGGGTCTATGAGCAGTTCTTC.